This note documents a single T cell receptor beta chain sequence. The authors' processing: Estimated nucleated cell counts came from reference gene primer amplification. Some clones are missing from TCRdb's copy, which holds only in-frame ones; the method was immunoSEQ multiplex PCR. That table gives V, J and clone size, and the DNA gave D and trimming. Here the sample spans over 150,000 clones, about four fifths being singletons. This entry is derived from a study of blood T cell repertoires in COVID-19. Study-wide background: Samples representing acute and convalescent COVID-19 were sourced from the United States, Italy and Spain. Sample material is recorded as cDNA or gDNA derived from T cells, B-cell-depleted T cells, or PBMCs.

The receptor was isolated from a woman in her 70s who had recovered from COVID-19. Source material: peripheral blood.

This CDR3 reads CASSSGANRDETQYF. CDR3 nucleotides: TGTGCCAGCTCTAGCGGGGCCAACCGGGACGAGACCCAGTACTTC. This chain uses TRBV6-5 with TRBJ2-5; 9 nucleotides align to TRBD2. This CDR3 contains 15 residues. The V gene's germline CDR1 is MNHEY and CDR2 SVGAGI. J was trimmed by 5 bases and V by 8 bases; bases with no gene match: 12.